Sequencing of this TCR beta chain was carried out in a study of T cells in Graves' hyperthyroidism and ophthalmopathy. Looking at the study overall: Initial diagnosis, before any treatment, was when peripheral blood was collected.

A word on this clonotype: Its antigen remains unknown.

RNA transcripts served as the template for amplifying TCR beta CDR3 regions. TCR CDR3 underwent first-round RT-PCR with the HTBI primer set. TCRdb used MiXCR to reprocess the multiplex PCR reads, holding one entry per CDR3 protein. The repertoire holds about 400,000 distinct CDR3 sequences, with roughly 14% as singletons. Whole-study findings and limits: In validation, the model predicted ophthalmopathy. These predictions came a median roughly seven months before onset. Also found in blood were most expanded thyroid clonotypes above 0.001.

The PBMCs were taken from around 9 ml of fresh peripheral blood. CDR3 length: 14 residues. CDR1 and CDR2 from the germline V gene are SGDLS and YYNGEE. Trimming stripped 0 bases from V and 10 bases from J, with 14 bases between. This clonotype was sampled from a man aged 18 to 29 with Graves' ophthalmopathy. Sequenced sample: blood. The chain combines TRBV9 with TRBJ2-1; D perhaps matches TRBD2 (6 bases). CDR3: CASSVEEGPQEQFF. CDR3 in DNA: TGTGCCAGCAGCGTAGAGGAGGGCCCCCAGGAGCAGTTCTTC.